Below, 18 T cell receptor beta chains from the same sample are listed, as sequenced in a study of vaccination effects on CD4 cells after COVID-19. The table came from immunoSEQ multiplex PCR; TCRdb's copy has only in-frame clones and leaves some out. The sample carries 20,000 to 25,000 clones, 74% recorded once. After expansion with viral peptide pools in the ViraFEST assay, antigen-specific CD4+ T cells were sequenced. After more than 9 days in culture, the CD4+ T cells were isolated. A PCR test confirmed that the person had SARS-CoV-2 infection between March and December 2020. Their recognized antigens are unknown. Here the sequenced sample was CD4+ T cells from PBMCs cultured with a peptide pool, taken before COVID-19 vaccination. All receptors derive from a human donor who had a prior SARS-CoV-2 infection.

This clone was seen just once. CDR3 sequence (DNA): TGTGCCAGCAGTTACCCCCAGACAAGACTCCACTTT. This gives the protein CASSYPQTRLHF. The chain joins TRBV6-2 or TRBV6-3 to TRBJ1-6; D gene ambiguous. The V end was cut by 2 bases, the J end by 16 bases, with 12 bases between. The CDR3 has 12 residues. CDR1 and CDR2 (germline): MNHEY, SVGEGT.

J is TRBJ2-5 and V is TRBV27; 8 bases are shared with TRBD2. Germline V lookup: CDR1 MNHEY, CDR2 SMNVEV (reference sequence). V trimming: 6 bases; J trimming: 2 bases; junction bases outside the gene matches: 8. The CDR3 spans 15 residues. CDR3 DNA: TGTGCCAGCAGGACGGGACTAGATTATCAAGAGACCCAGTACTTC. This translates into CASRTGLDYQETQYF.

This chain links TRBV12-3 or TRBV12-4 with TRBJ2-5; no clear D. Between the trimmed V and J ends, which lost 3 bases and 9 bases, there was a span of 11 bases. This CDR3 spans 12 amino acids. The CDR3, as DNA: TGTGCCAGCAGTTTGCAGCTAAACCCCCAGTACTTC. It yields the protein CASSLQLNPQYF.

The CDR3 nucleotides read TGCGCCAGCACCCTCGGACTAGCGGGACAAGAGACCCAGTACTTC. It translates to CASTLGLAGQETQYF. The chain couples TRBV5-1 to TRBJ2-5; 12 nucleotides align to TRBD2. Trimming cost V 6 bases and J 2 bases; bases outside gene matches: 5. Germline V gene sequence: CDR1 SGHRS, CDR2 YFSETQ. The CDR3 spans 15 residues.

V usage is TRBV6-6 and J usage is TRBJ2-5, with D perhaps matching TRBD1 or TRBD2 (6 bases each). The CDR3 is made up of 15 amino acids. Per the germline V gene, CDR1 is MNHNY and CDR2 is SVGAGI (reference sequence). V was pared by 2 bases and J by 1 base, with 11 bases between. This CDR3 reads CASSYPGASQETQYF. Written as DNA, the CDR3 is TGTGCCAGCAGTTACCCGGGGGCAAGCCAAGAGACCCAGTACTTC.

The V gene is TRBV7-2, the J gene TRBJ2-1; D may be TRBD2 (7 bases). The CDR3 runs 16 residues. V was pared by 5 bases and J by 3 bases, with 17 bases between. From germline, CDR1 is SGHTA and CDR2 FQGNSA. CDR3 nucleotides: TGTGCCAGCAGCCACAGATGGGGGGGCAACTACAATGAGCAGTTCTTC. Translating it yields CASSHRWGGNYNEQFF.

V usage is TRBV18 and J usage is TRBJ2-5; tentatively, D is TRBD2 (5 bases). Trimming shortened V by 3 bases and J by 4 bases, and 9 bases separated the two germline ends. The CDR3 has 13 residues. CDR1 and CDR2 from the germline V gene are KGHSH and LQKENI. The CDR3: CASSPRGRETQYF. In DNA form, the CDR3 reads TGTGCCAGCTCACCCCGGGGAAGAGAGACCCAGTACTTC.

The chain employs TRBV18 and TRBJ2-3; D call uncertain. V gave up 0 bases and J gave up 6 bases, with 7 bases separating them. Germline CDR1 KGHSH, CDR2 LQKENI. The CDR3 has 13 amino acids. This CDR3 is CASSPPGRDTQYF. In nucleotides, the CDR3 is TGTGCCAGCTCACCACCGGGCCGGGATACGCAGTATTTT.

By share, this clone ranks as medium-sized (0.01 to 0.1%). This chain connects TRBV2 to TRBJ1-2, with D possibly being TRBD1 (6 bases). Germline CDR1 reads SNHLY; CDR2 reads FYNNEI. V was clipped by 7 bases and J by 0 bases, with 9 bases between them. The CDR3 runs 13 residues. The CDR3 reads CASTGGANYGYTF. CDR3 coding DNA: TGTGCCAGCACCGGGGGCGCTAACTATGGCTACACCTTC.

This rearrangement joins TRBV5-1 to TRBJ1-4, with D perhaps TRBD1 (5 bases). Germline assignment: CDR1 SGHRS and CDR2 YFSETQ. V lost 1 base and J 8 bases, leaving 15 bases between the germline ends. The CDR3 length is 15 residues. CDR3 region: CASSLFLGEGEKLFF. Written as DNA, the CDR3 is TGCGCCAGCAGCTTGTTCCTAGGGGAGGGAGAAAAACTGTTTTTT.

This chain uses TRBV29-1 with TRBJ2-5; 10 bases match TRBD2. CDR1 is SQVTM and CDR2 is ANQGSEA in the germline V gene. V lost 6 bases and J lost 1; bases outside the gene matches: 5. There are 14 residues in the CDR3. The CDR3 nucleotides are TGCAGCGTGTCGAGGACTAGCGGCCAAGAGACCCAGTACTTC. It translates to CSVSRTSGQETQYF. The variable domain in full, completed from reference TRBV29-1 and TRBJ2-5, reads SAVISQKPSRDICQRGTSLTIQCQVDSQVTMMFWYRQQPGQSLTLIATANQGSEATYESGFVIDKFPISRPNLTFSTLTVSNMSPEDSSIYLCSVSRTSGQETQYFGPGTRLLVL.

The V and J genes are TRBV11-2 and TRBJ2-1; D gene unclear. In germline, CDR1 is SGHAT, CDR2 FQNNGV. CDR3 length: 15 amino acids. Trimming took off 2 bases at V and 4 bases at J, with 12 bases between the two ends. The CDR3 here is CASSLRTAFYNEQFF. CDR3 in DNA: TGTGCCAGCAGCTTACGCACAGCCTTTTACAATGAGCAGTTCTTC. The entire variable domain, with the rest obtained from reference TRBV11-2 and TRBJ2-1, is as follows: EAGVAQSPRYKIIEKRQSVAFWCNPISGHATLYWYQQILGQGPKLLIQFQNNGVVDDSQLPKDRFSAERLKGVDSTLKIQPAKLEDSAVYLCASSLRTAFYNEQFFGPGTRLTVL.

A word on this clone: Sequence at one end of the junction differs from germline and may be a read error. The chain has TRBV7-7 and TRBJ2-2; tentatively, D is TRBD1 or TRBD2 (5 bases each). Per the germline V gene, CDR1 is SSHAT and CDR2 is FNYEAQ (reference sequence). The CDR3 runs to 14 residues. DNA of the CDR3: TGTGCTAGCAGCGTCCGGGGCAACACCGGGGAGCTGTTTTTT. This encodes CASSVRGNTGELFF.

This chain uses TRBV7-8 with TRBJ2-3; TRBD2 might be the D (5 bases). The ends were cut back, 4 bases at V and 2 bases at J, with 13 bases in the middle. The CDR3 length is 15 residues. Germline assignment: CDR1 SGHVS and CDR2 FQNEAQ. This CDR3 is CASSSRPLATDTQYF. The CDR3 DNA reads as TGTGCCAGCAGCTCTCGACCCCTAGCCACAGATACGCAGTATTTT.

The chain is built from TRBV3-1 (or the pseudogene TRBV3-2) and TRBJ2-7; either TRBD1 or TRBD2 may supply D (5 bases each). CDR1 LGHDT and CDR2 YNNKEL come from the germline V gene (reference sequence). The CDR3 spans 17 residues. V was clipped by 4 bases and J by 0 bases, with 19 bases between them. CDR3 in amino acids: CASSPFTGTAHSYEQYF. CDR3 in DNA: TGTGCCAGCAGCCCTTTCACCGGGACGGCCCACTCCTACGAGCAGTACTTC.

There are a few counts of this clone. The gene calls are TRBV5-1 and TRBJ2-3, with D unresolved. The CDR3 contains 14 residues. V was clipped by 5 bases and J by 0 bases, with 10 bases between them. The V gene's germline CDR1 is SGHRS and CDR2 YFSETQ. This chain's CDR3 is CASRTDASTDTQYF. The CDR3 coding sequence is TGCGCCAGCAGGACTGACGCTAGCACAGATACGCAGTATTTT.

This rearrangement joins TRBV6-5 to TRBJ2-7; 8 bases agree with TRBD1. CDR3 size: 14 residues. Germline CDR1 MNHEY, CDR2 SVGAGI. Trimming took 2 bases from V and 5 from J; bases not matched to a gene: 5. The CDR3 DNA reads as TGTGCCAGCAGTTACGCGCAGACAGGGGACGAGCAGTACTTC. This gives the protein CASSYAQTGDEQYF.

Remarks on this clone: The identical CDR3 is also encoded by other nucleotide sequences in the sample. The V call is TRBV18, the J call TRBJ2-1; 9 bases line up with TRBD2. There are 18 residues in the CDR3. Germline V gene lookup returns CDR1 KGHSH and CDR2 LQKENI. Losses at the gene ends were 3 bases for V and 2 bases for J; bases not matched to a gene: 11. CDR3 amino acids: CASSPTYGAGGPYNEQFF. In DNA, the CDR3 is TGTGCCAGCTCACCTACCTACGGGGCGGGGGGGCCCTACAATGAGCAGTTCTTC.